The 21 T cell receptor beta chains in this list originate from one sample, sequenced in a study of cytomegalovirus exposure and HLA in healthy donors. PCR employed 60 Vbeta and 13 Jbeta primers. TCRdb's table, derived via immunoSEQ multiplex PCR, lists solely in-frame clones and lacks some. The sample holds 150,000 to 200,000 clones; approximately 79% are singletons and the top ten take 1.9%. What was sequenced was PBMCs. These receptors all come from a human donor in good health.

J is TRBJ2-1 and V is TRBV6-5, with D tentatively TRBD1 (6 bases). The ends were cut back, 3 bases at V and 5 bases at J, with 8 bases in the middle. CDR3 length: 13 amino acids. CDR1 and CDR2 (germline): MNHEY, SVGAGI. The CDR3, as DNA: TGTGCCAGCAGTTATTCAGGGGACAATGAGCAGTTCTTC. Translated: CASSYSGDNEQFF.

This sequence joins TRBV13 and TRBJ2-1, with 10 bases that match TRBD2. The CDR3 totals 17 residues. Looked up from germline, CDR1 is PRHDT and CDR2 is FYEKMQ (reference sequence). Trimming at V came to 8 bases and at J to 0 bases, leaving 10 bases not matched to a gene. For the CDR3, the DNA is TGTGCCAGCGATGGTAGCGGGGGGACGAGCTCCTACAATGAGCAGTTCTTC. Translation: CASDGSGGTSSYNEQFF.

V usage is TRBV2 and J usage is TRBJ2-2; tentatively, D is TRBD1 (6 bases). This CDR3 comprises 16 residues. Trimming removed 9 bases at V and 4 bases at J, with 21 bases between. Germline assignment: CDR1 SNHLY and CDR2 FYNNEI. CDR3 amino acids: CASTIRTGLFTGELFF. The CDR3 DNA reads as TGTGCCAGTACTATACGTACAGGGCTATTCACCGGGGAGCTGTTTTTT.

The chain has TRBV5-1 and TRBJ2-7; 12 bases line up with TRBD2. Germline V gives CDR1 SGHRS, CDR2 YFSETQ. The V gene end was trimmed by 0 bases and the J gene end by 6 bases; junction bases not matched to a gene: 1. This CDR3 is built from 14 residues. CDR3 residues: CASSLALAGGEQYF. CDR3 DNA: TGCGCCAGCAGCTTGGCACTAGCGGGGGGCGAGCAGTACTTC.

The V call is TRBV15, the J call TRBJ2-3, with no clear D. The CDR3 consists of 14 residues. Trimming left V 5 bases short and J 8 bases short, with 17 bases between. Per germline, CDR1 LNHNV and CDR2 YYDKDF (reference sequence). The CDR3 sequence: CATSARLEPFTQYF. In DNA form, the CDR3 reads TGTGCCACCAGCGCCAGACTTGAACCATTTACGCAGTATTTT.

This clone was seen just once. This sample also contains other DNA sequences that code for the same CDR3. The CDR3 bases are TGTGCCACCAGCAGGGATAGAGGGAACACCATATATTTT. Amino acid sequence: CATSRDRGNTIYF. V and J are TRBV15 and TRBJ1-3; D gene ambiguous. CDR1 and CDR2 (germline): LNHNV, YYDKDF (reference sequence). The CDR3 consists of 13 residues. V lost 3 bases to trimming and J lost 7 bases, with 10 bases between them.

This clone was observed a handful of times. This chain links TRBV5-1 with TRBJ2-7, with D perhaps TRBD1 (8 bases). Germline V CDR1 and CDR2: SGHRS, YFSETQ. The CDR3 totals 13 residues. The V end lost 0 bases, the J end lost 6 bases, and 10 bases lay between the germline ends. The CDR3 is CASSLDRGGEQYF. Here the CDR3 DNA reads TGCGCCAGCAGCTTGGACAGGGGGGGCGAGCAGTACTTC.

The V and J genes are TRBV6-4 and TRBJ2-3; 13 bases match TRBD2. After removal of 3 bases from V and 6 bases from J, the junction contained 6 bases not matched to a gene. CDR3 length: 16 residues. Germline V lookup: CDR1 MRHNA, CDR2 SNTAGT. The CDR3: CASSEKTSGGSDTQYF. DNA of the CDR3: TGTGCCAGCAGTGAGAAGACTAGCGGGGGGTCGGATACGCAGTATTTT.

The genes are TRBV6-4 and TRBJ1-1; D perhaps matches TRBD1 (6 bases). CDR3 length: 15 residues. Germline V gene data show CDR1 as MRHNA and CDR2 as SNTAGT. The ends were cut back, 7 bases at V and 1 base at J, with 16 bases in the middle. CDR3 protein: CASIGIGGRNTEAFF. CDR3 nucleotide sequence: TGTGCCAGCATTGGTATTGGGGGCCGGAACACTGAAGCTTTCTTT.

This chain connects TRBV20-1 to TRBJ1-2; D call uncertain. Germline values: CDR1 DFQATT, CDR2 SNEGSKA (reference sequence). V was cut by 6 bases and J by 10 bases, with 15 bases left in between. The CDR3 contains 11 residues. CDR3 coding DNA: TGCAGTGCCAGAAATATTGAGTTCTACACCTTC. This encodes CSARNIEFYTF.

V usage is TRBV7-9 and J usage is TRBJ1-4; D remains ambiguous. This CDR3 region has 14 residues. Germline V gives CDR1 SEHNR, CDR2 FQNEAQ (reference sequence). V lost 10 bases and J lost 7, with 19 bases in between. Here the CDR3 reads CATSPGWIVEKLFF. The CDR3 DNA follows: TGTGCCACTTCTCCGGGGTGGATTGTTGAAAAACTGTTTTTT. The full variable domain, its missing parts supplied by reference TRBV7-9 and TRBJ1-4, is DTGVSQNPRHKITKRGQNVTFRCDPISEHNRLYWYRQTLGQGPEFLTYFQNEAQLEKSRLLSDRFSAERPKGSFSTLEIQRTEQGDSAMYLCATSPGWIVEKLFFGSGTQLSVL.

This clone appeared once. The CDR3 nucleotides are TGTGCCAGCAGTTCAACAGGGGGGCACGAGCAGTTCTTC. Its translation: CASSSTGGHEQFF. The chain carries TRBV6-5 and TRBJ2-1; 8 nucleotides line up with TRBD1. The CDR3 loop spans 13 amino acids. Germline V gene lookup returns CDR1 MNHEY and CDR2 SVGAGI. Germline trimming cut 4 bases from V and 10 bases from J; bases unmatched to any gene: 6.

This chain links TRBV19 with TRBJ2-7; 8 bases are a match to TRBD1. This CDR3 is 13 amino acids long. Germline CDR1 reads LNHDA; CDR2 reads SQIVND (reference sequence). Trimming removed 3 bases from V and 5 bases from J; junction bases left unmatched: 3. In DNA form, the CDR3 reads TGTGCCAGTAGTATCTTACAGGGGGACGAGCAGTACTTC. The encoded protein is CASSILQGDEQYF.

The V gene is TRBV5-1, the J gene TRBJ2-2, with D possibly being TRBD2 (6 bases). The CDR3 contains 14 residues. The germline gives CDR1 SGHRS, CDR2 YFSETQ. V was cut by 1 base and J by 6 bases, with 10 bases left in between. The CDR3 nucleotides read TGCGCCAGCAGCTTGTATGGAGGGGCCGGGGAGCTGTTTTTT. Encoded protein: CASSLYGGAGELFF.

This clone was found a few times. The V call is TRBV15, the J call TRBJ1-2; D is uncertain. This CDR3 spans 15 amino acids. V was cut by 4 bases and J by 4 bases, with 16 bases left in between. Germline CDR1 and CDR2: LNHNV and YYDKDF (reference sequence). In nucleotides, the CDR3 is TGTGCCACCAGCAACCGAGGAGAGGGTGGCTATGGCTACACCTTC. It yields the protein CATSNRGEGGYGYTF.

The CDR3 is CASSSTGSQNIQYF. CDR3 in DNA: TGTGCCAGCAGCTCTACAGGGTCCCAAAACATTCAGTACTTC. The chain couples TRBV7-8 to TRBJ2-4; possible D gene TRBD1, 6 bases. Germline V lookup: CDR1 SGHVS, CDR2 FQNEAQ. Trimming left V 4 bases short and J 5 bases short, with 12 bases between. The CDR3 is 14 amino acids.

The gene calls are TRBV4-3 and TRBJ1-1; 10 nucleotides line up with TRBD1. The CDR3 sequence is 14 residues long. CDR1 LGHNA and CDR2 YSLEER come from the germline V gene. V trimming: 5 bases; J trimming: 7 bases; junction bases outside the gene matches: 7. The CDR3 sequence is CASSSDRGRNEAFF. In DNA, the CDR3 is TGCGCCAGCAGCTCTGACAGGGGGCGGAATGAAGCTTTCTTT.

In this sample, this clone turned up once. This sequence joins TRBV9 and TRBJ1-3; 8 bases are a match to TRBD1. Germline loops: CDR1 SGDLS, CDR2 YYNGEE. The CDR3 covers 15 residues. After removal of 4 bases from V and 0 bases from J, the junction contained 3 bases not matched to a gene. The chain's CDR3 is CASSLDRGSGNTIYF. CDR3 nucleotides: TGTGCCAGCAGCTTAGACAGGGGCTCTGGAAACACCATATATTTT.

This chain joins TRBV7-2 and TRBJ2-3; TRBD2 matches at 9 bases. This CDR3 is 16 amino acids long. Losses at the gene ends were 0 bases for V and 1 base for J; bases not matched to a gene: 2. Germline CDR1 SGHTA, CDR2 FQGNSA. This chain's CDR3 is CASSLALAGRTDTQYF. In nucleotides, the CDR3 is TGTGCCAGCAGCTTAGCCCTAGCGGGGCGCACAGATACGCAGTATTTT.

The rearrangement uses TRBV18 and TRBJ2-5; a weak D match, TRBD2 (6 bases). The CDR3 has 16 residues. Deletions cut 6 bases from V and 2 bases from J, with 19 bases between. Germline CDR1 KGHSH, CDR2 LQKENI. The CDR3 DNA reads TGTGCCAGCTCGCAAGCAGGCCTAAGCGGGCAAGAGACCCAGTACTTC. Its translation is CASSQAGLSGQETQYF. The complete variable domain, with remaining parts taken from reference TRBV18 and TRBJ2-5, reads NAGVMQNPRHLVRRRGQEARLRCSPMKGHSHVYWYRQLPEEGLKFMVYLQKENIIDESGMPKERFSAEFPKEGPSILRIQQVVRGDSAAYFCASSQAGLSGQETQYFGPGTRLLVL.

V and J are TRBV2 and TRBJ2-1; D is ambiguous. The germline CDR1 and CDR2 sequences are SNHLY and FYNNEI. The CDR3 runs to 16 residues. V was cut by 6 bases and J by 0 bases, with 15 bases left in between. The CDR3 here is CASRYGRVFSYNEQFF. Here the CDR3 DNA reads TGTGCCAGCAGATATGGCCGGGTTTTCTCCTACAATGAGCAGTTCTTC.